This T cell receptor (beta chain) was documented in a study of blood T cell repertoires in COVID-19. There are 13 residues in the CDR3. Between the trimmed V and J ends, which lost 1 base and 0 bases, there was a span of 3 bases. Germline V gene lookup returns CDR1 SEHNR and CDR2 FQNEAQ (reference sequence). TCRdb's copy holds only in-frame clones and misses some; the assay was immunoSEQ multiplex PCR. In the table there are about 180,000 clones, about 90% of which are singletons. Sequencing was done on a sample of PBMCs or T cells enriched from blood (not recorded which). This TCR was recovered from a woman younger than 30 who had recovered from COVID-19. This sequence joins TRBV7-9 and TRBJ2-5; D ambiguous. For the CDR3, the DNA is TGTGCCAGCAGCTTAGACTACCAAGAGACCCAGTACTTC. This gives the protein CASSLDYQETQYF. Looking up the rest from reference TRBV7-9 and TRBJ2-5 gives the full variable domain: DTGVSQNPRHKITKRGQNVTFRCDPISEHNRLYWYRQTLGQGPEFLTYFQNEAQLEKSRLLSDRFSAERPKGSFSTLEIQRTEQGDSAMYLCASSLDYQETQYFGPGTRLLVL.